This is a list of T cell receptor beta chains from one sample in a study of OX40 agonist ivuxolimab in advanced cancers. Assay: immunoSEQ multiplex PCR; the TCRdb copy retains only in-frame clones and omits some. The sample records roughly 66,000 clones, 75% to 90% being singletons. The sample consisted of CD4+ or CD8+ T cells sorted from blood, taken in a trial of the OX40 agonist ivuxolimab. All receptors derive from an adult with an advanced solid tumor such as melanoma, head and neck, liver or kidney cancer. Each CDR3 is given with its conserved first and last residue. Fields, in order: J gene, clone size, V gene, D gene, CDR3 DNA, CDR3 protein. A D gene is named only where the DNA matches it firmly. Size is omitted from some rows. Given values are once, few, many or a class for expanded clones.

J gene: TRBJ1-6
clone size: -
V gene: TRBV25-1
D gene: -
CDR3 DNA: TGTGCCAGCAGTTGGCAGGGGAATTCACCCCTCCACTTT
CDR3 protein: CASSWQGNSPLHF

J gene: TRBJ2-7
clone size: -
V gene: TRBV28
D gene: -
CDR3 DNA: TGTGCCAGCAGTTTGGGGGGGCGGTACGAGCAGTACTTC
CDR3 protein: CASSLGGRYEQYF

J gene: TRBJ1-1
clone size: -
V gene: TRBV7-2
D gene: -
CDR3 DNA: TGTGCCAGCAGCTTAGGGGGTTCGGGGGCTGAAGCTTTCTTT
CDR3 protein: CASSLGGSGAEAFF

J gene: TRBJ1-1
clone size: -
V gene: TRBV29-1
D gene: -
CDR3 DNA: TGCAGCGTTGATCAGGGGCCGGACACTGAAGCTTTCTTT
CDR3 protein: CSVDQGPDTEAFF

J gene: TRBJ1-1
clone size: -
V gene: TRBV11-2
D gene: -
CDR3 DNA: TGTGCCAGCAGCCTCGGGCGAAACACTGAAGCTTTCTTT
CDR3 protein: CASSLGRNTEAFF

J gene: TRBJ1-2
clone size: few
V gene: TRBV28
D gene: TRBD1
CDR3 DNA: TGTGCCAGCAGGATGACAGGGTTGTCCTATGGCTACACCTTC
CDR3 protein: CASRMTGLSYGYTF

J gene: TRBJ2-7
clone size: once
V gene: TRBV9
D gene: TRBD2
CDR3 DNA: TGTGCCAGCAGCGCACTAGCGGGAGGGGGCGAGCAGTACTTC
CDR3 protein: CASSALAGGGEQYF

J gene: TRBJ2-7
clone size: -
V gene: TRBV6-1
D gene: TRBD1
CDR3 DNA: TGTGCCAGCAGCACTACCGGGACAGGGAGCGAGCAGTACTTC
CDR3 protein: CASSTTGTGSEQYF

J gene: TRBJ2-7
clone size: -
V gene: TRBV7-2
D gene: TRBD1
CDR3 DNA: TGTGCCAGCAGCCTCCGAGACAGGGGTGACTACGAGCAGTACTTC
CDR3 protein: CASSLRDRGDYEQYF

J gene: TRBJ2-5
clone size: -
V gene: TRBV14
D gene: TRBD2
CDR3 DNA: TGTGCCAGCAGCCCCATACCGGGACTAGCGGGACTAACAGGCCAAGAGACCCAGTACTTC
CDR3 protein: CASSPIPGLAGLTGQETQYF

J gene: TRBJ2-1
clone size: -
V gene: TRBV2
D gene: TRBD2
CDR3 DNA: TGTGCCAGCAAGTCCGGCCTAGCGGGCCCCAATGAGCAGTTCTTC
CDR3 protein: CASKSGLAGPNEQFF

J gene: TRBJ2-1
clone size: -
V gene: TRBV30
D gene: TRBD2
CDR3 DNA: TGTGCCTGGAGTTGGGCTAGCGGGCTTTACAATGAGCAGTTCTTC
CDR3 protein: CAWSWASGLYNEQFF

J gene: TRBJ2-3
clone size: -
V gene: TRBV19
D gene: -
CDR3 DNA: TGTGCCAGTACCCCCGGGACCAACACAGATACGCAGTATTTT
CDR3 protein: CASTPGTNTDTQYF

J gene: TRBJ1-2
clone size: few
V gene: TRBV29-1
D gene: -
CDR3 DNA: TGCAGCGTTGCTAGTGTTAGGACGGGCTATGGCTACACCTTC
CDR3 protein: CSVASVRTGYGYTF

J gene: TRBJ1-3
clone size: -
V gene: TRBV6-5
D gene: -
CDR3 DNA: TGTGCCAGCAGTTACCGGGGGGTGGGTGGAAACACCATATATTTT
CDR3 protein: CASSYRGVGGNTIYF

J gene: TRBJ1-3
clone size: -
V gene: TRBV28
D gene: -
CDR3 DNA: TGTGCCAGCAGTTCTGCGTACTCTGGAAACACCATATATTTT
CDR3 protein: CASSSAYSGNTIYF

J gene: TRBJ2-4
clone size: -
V gene: TRBV10-1
D gene: TRBD2
CDR3 DNA: TGCGCCAGGGGGGGAGGGGCCAAAAACATTCAGTACTTC
CDR3 protein: CARGGGAKNIQYF

J gene: TRBJ2-7
clone size: -
V gene: TRBV5-1
D gene: TRBD1
CDR3 DNA: TGCGCCAGCAGCTTGGGACAGGGGGTAAACGAGCAGTACTTC
CDR3 protein: CASSLGQGVNEQYF

J gene: TRBJ2-1
clone size: -
V gene: TRBV4-2
D gene: TRBD2
CDR3 DNA: TGTGCCAGCAGCCCCTCGGGAGGCAATGAGCAGTTCTTC
CDR3 protein: CASSPSGGNEQFF

J gene: TRBJ2-1
clone size: -
V gene: TRBV5-1
D gene: TRBD2
CDR3 DNA: TGCGCCAGCAGCTCGACGGGACTAGCCTACAATGAGCAGTTCTTC
CDR3 protein: CASSSTGLAYNEQFF

J gene: TRBJ2-7
clone size: -
V gene: TRBV7-6
D gene: TRBD2
CDR3 DNA: TGTGCCAGCAGCTTAGGTGGACTAGCGGGAGGGAGTGAGCAGTACTTC
CDR3 protein: CASSLGGLAGGSEQYF

J gene: TRBJ2-1
clone size: -
V gene: TRBV6-5
D gene: -
CDR3 DNA: TGTGCCAGTTGTCAGGTCGCGGGGAATGAGCAGTTCTTC
CDR3 protein: CASCQVAGNEQFF

J gene: TRBJ2-2
clone size: -
V gene: TRBV27
D gene: -
CDR3 DNA: TGTGCCAGCAGTTTATTACGGAACACCGGGGAGCTGTTTTTT
CDR3 protein: CASSLLRNTGELFF

J gene: TRBJ2-7
clone size: once
V gene: TRBV11-3
D gene: TRBD2
CDR3 DNA: TGTGCCAGCAGCTCGGGACTAGCGGGGCTCTACGAGCAGTACTTC
CDR3 protein: CASSSGLAGLYEQYF

J gene: TRBJ1-1
clone size: once
V gene: TRBV4-1
D gene: -
CDR3 DNA: TGCGCCAGCAGCCAAGGTGTACAGACGAACACTGAAGCTTTCTTT
CDR3 protein: CASSQGVQTNTEAFF

J gene: TRBJ2-2
clone size: -
V gene: TRBV18
D gene: TRBD2
CDR3 DNA: TGTGCCAGCTCCCGGGGAGGGCCTAACACCGGGGAGCTGTTTTTT
CDR3 protein: CASSRGGPNTGELFF

J gene: TRBJ1-2
clone size: -
V gene: TRBV5-1
D gene: -
CDR3 DNA: TGCGCCACCAGAAGAGGGGATGGCTACACCTTC
CDR3 protein: CATRRGDGYTF

J gene: TRBJ2-7
clone size: -
V gene: TRBV7-2
D gene: TRBD1
CDR3 DNA: TGTGCCAGCAGCCAGGGGGCTAGGTACGAGCAGTACTTC
CDR3 protein: CASSQGARYEQYF

J gene: TRBJ2-2
clone size: -
V gene: TRBV19
D gene: -
CDR3 DNA: TGTGCCAGTAGTATAGTTGTCAACACCGGGGAGCTGTTTTTT
CDR3 protein: CASSIVVNTGELFF

J gene: TRBJ1-5
clone size: -
V gene: TRBV28
D gene: -
CDR3 DNA: TGTGCCAGCAGTTTGACGGGGAAGAATCAGCCCCAGCATTTT
CDR3 protein: CASSLTGKNQPQHF

J gene: TRBJ1-2
clone size: once
V gene: TRBV9
D gene: TRBD1
CDR3 DNA: TGTGCCAGCAGCGTCTCCTGGACAGGCGGAGGCTACACCTTC
CDR3 protein: CASSVSWTGGGYTF

J gene: TRBJ2-1
clone size: -
V gene: TRBV19
D gene: TRBD2
CDR3 DNA: TGTGCCAGTAGTCATCGGACTAGCGGGAGTTGGACCTACAATGAGCAGTTCTTC
CDR3 protein: CASSHRTSGSWTYNEQFF

J gene: TRBJ1-1
clone size: -
V gene: TRBV5-4
D gene: -
CDR3 DNA: TGTGCCAGCAGCTTGGACCAGGACACTGAAGCTTTCTTT
CDR3 protein: CASSLDQDTEAFF

J gene: TRBJ2-3
clone size: few
V gene: TRBV6-6
D gene: -
CDR3 DNA: TGTGCCAGCAAAGGACTTACTAGCACAGATACGCAGTATTTT
CDR3 protein: CASKGLTSTDTQYF

J gene: TRBJ1-2
clone size: few
V gene: TRBV7-9
D gene: -
CDR3 DNA: TGTGTCGGGGGCGATAGAAACTATGGCTACACCTTC
CDR3 protein: CVGGDRNYGYTF

J gene: TRBJ1-4
clone size: once
V gene: TRBV7-9
D gene: -
CDR3 DNA: TGTGCCAGCAGCTTACTTGGGCTTAATGAAAAACTGTTTTTT
CDR3 protein: CASSLLGLNEKLFF

J gene: TRBJ1-3
clone size: once
V gene: TRBV7-2
D gene: TRBD1
CDR3 DNA: TGTGCCAGCAGCTTACAACAGGGGGTCACCGGAAACACCATATATTTT
CDR3 protein: CASSLQQGVTGNTIYF

J gene: TRBJ2-2
clone size: -
V gene: TRBV5-1
D gene: -
CDR3 DNA: TGCGCCAGCAGCACGGGACCAAACACCGGGGAGCTGTTTTTT
CDR3 protein: CASSTGPNTGELFF

J gene: TRBJ2-5
clone size: -
V gene: TRBV19
D gene: -
CDR3 DNA: TGTGCCAGTAGTATGAGAGAACAAGAGACCCAGTACTTC
CDR3 protein: CASSMREQETQYF

J gene: TRBJ2-1
clone size: -
V gene: TRBV11-2
D gene: -
CDR3 DNA: TGTGCCAGCAGCTCCCCAAACTACAATGAGCAGTTCTTC
CDR3 protein: CASSSPNYNEQFF

J gene: TRBJ1-1
clone size: -
V gene: TRBV19
D gene: -
CDR3 DNA: TGTGCCAGTACAAGGGAGCGGGACACTGAAGCTTTCTTT
CDR3 protein: CASTRERDTEAFF

J gene: TRBJ2-1
clone size: once
V gene: TRBV19
D gene: -
CDR3 DNA: TGTGCCAGTAGTATCCCCGGTCTAGCGAGTAGGCATGAGCAGTTCTTC
CDR3 protein: CASSIPGLASRHEQFF

J gene: TRBJ1-6
clone size: -
V gene: TRBV4-1
D gene: -
CDR3 DNA: TGCGCCAGCAGCCAAGAACAGACCTCGGGGAGTAATTCACCCCTCCACTTT
CDR3 protein: CASSQEQTSGSNSPLHF

J gene: TRBJ2-1
clone size: -
V gene: TRBV5-1
D gene: TRBD1
CDR3 DNA: TGCGCCAGCAGCTCGGGACAGACCAATGAGCAGTTCTTC
CDR3 protein: CASSSGQTNEQFF

J gene: TRBJ2-2
clone size: -
V gene: TRBV12-5
D gene: TRBD2
CDR3 DNA: TGTGCTAGTGGTTTTTTCCCCTCCTTTGCCGGCGGGAGGGTGTCTGGGGAGCTGTTTTTT
CDR3 protein: CASGFFPSFAGGRVSGELFF

J gene: TRBJ1-2
clone size: -
V gene: TRBV5-1
D gene: -
CDR3 DNA: TGCGCCAGCAGCTTGGGACCCCGGACAATCTATGGCTACACCTTC
CDR3 protein: CASSLGPRTIYGYTF

J gene: TRBJ2-5
clone size: once
V gene: TRBV5-4
D gene: -
CDR3 DNA: TGTGCCAGCAGCCCTCAGGGGGGCCAAGAGACCCAGTACTTC
CDR3 protein: CASSPQGGQETQYF

J gene: TRBJ1-2
clone size: few
V gene: TRBV28
D gene: TRBD1
CDR3 DNA: TGTGCCAGCAGCCAACAGGGGGCTAAGACGTGGGGCTACACCTTC
CDR3 protein: CASSQQGAKTWGYTF

J gene: TRBJ2-1
clone size: -
V gene: TRBV7-2
D gene: TRBD2
CDR3 DNA: TGTGCCAGCAGCTCCCTTAGCGGGCGCTCCTACAATGAGCAGTTCTTC
CDR3 protein: CASSSLSGRSYNEQFF

J gene: TRBJ2-7
clone size: -
V gene: TRBV11-2
D gene: TRBD2
CDR3 DNA: TGTGCCAGCAGCGCGGGACTAGCGAGAACCTACGAGCAGTACTTC
CDR3 protein: CASSAGLARTYEQYF

J gene: TRBJ1-3
clone size: once
V gene: TRBV29-1
D gene: -
CDR3 DNA: TGCAGCGTTGGTCTGGGGAGCGGCGGAAACACCATATATTTT
CDR3 protein: CSVGLGSGGNTIYF

J gene: TRBJ2-1
clone size: -
V gene: TRBV21-1
D gene: -
CDR3 DNA: TGTGCCAGCAGCAAAAAGCAGGGAGGTGAGCAGTTCTTC
CDR3 protein: CASSKKQGGEQFF

J gene: TRBJ1-2
clone size: -
V gene: TRBV14
D gene: TRBD1
CDR3 DNA: TGTGCCAGCAGCCCCCGAATAGGACAGGGTGGCTATGGCTACACCTTC
CDR3 protein: CASSPRIGQGGYGYTF

J gene: TRBJ2-7
clone size: -
V gene: TRBV6-5
D gene: TRBD2
CDR3 DNA: TGTGCCAGCAGGCCGGGACTAGCGGTTCACGAGCAGTACTTC
CDR3 protein: CASRPGLAVHEQYF

J gene: TRBJ2-2
clone size: -
V gene: TRBV6-6
D gene: -
CDR3 DNA: TGTGCCAGCAGACAAAACACCGGGGAGCTGTTTTTT
CDR3 protein: CASRQNTGELFF

J gene: TRBJ2-6
clone size: -
V gene: TRBV19
D gene: -
CDR3 DNA: TGTGCCAGTAGTAAGGGCTCTGGGGCCAACGTCCTGACTTTC
CDR3 protein: CASSKGSGANVLTF

J gene: TRBJ2-6
clone size: -
V gene: TRBV27
D gene: -
CDR3 DNA: TGTGCCAGCAGTTTAAGCTCTGGGGCCAACGTCCTGACTTTC
CDR3 protein: CASSLSSGANVLTF

J gene: TRBJ1-1
clone size: once
V gene: TRBV11-3
D gene: -
CDR3 DNA: TGTGCCAGCAGCCTTCGGTTAGGAAACACTGAAGCTTTCTTT
CDR3 protein: CASSLRLGNTEAFF

J gene: TRBJ2-2
clone size: -
V gene: TRBV29-1
D gene: TRBD1
CDR3 DNA: TGCAGCGTGAAGGGGGCTTTTCCGAACACCGGGGAGCTGTTTTTT
CDR3 protein: CSVKGAFPNTGELFF

J gene: TRBJ2-6
clone size: -
V gene: TRBV19
D gene: -
CDR3 DNA: TGTGCCAGTAGTATGCGTTTATCTGGGGCCAACGTCCTGACTTTC
CDR3 protein: CASSMRLSGANVLTF